The rows below give T cell receptor beta chains drawn from one sample of a study of blood T cell repertoires in COVID-19. The table came from immunoSEQ multiplex PCR; TCRdb's copy has only in-frame clones and leaves some out. The profile covers about 100,000 clones, with more than 70% appearing a single time and roughly 13% taken by the ten largest. The specimen was peripheral blood. The receptors stem from a human donor in a cohort sampled during active COVID-19. Each CDR3 is given with its conserved first and last residue. D genes are given only for firm matches. Clone size is not always given. Where it is, it says once, few, many or a class for expanded clones.

few	TRBV3-1/TRBV3-2	13	TRBJ2-1	.	CASSPGGVNEQFF	TGTGCCAGCTCCCCTGGAGGGGTAAATGAGCAGTTCTTC
.	TRBV19	11	TRBJ1-2	TRBD1	CAIGQGNGYTF	TGTGCCATAGGACAGGGAAATGGCTACACCTTC
.	TRBV7-8	12	TRBJ2-7	.	CASSLSVYEQYF	TGTGCCAGCAGCTTATCAGTCTACGAGCAGTACTTC
.	TRBV6-2/TRBV6-3	14	TRBJ2-7	TRBD1	CASSPGTGVYEQYF	TGTGCCAGCAGTCCCGGGACAGGGGTCTACGAGCAGTACTTC
.	TRBV5-1	15	TRBJ2-2	TRBD1	CASSFRQGSTGELFF	TGCGCCAGCAGCTTCCGACAGGGTTCGACCGGGGAGCTGTTTTTT
once	TRBV5-4	15	TRBJ2-7	.	CASSLPGLNSYEQYF	TGTGCCAGCAGCCTACCCGGACTGAACTCCTACGAGCAGTACTTC
.	TRBV6-6	15	TRBJ2-7	TRBD1	CASSPWGQAPSEQYF	TGTGCCAGCAGCCCATGGGGACAGGCTCCCTCCGAGCAGTACTTC
few	TRBV3-1/TRBV3-2	16	TRBJ2-1	TRBD2	CASSRGGLAVEGEQFF	TGTGCCAGCAGCCGGGGGGGACTAGCGGTAGAGGGTGAGCAGTTCTTC
.	TRBV19	14	TRBJ2-1	TRBD2	CASSTGTSGVEQFF	TGTGCCAGTAGTACCGGGACTAGCGGGGTTGAGCAGTTCTTC
once	TRBV4-1	15	TRBJ2-1	.	CASSLSGGNYNEQFF	TGCGCCAGCAGCCTAAGTGGAGGGAACTACAATGAGCAGTTCTTC
few	TRBV7-2	14	TRBJ1-5	.	CASSLGQGHQPQHF	TGTGCCAGCAGCTTAGGTCAGGGCCATCAGCCCCAGCATTTT
few	TRBV2	15	TRBJ1-6	TRBD1	CASSGSQGANSPLHF	TGTGCCAGCAGTGGTTCTCAGGGGGCTAATTCACCCCTCCACTTT
few	TRBV6-5	13	TRBJ1-1	TRBD1	CASNRQGWTEAFF	TGTGCCAGCAACCGACAGGGATGGACTGAAGCTTTCTTT
.	TRBV18	14	TRBJ2-7	TRBD2	CASSWTSGSYEQYF	TGTGCCAGCTCTTGGACTAGCGGGAGTTACGAGCAGTACTTC
.	TRBV5-4	14	TRBJ1-2	.	CASSPTGTNYGYTF	TGTGCCAGCAGCCCAACCGGGACAAACTATGGCTACACCTTC
.	TRBV19	17	TRBJ2-5	TRBD2	CASSIRTSGSYQETQYF	TGTGCCAGTAGTATCCGGACTAGCGGGAGTTACCAAGAGACCCAGTACTTC
once	TRBV9	15	TRBJ1-5	TRBD1	CASSVDGTGFQPQHF	TGTGCCAGCAGCGTAGATGGGACAGGGTTTCAGCCCCAGCATTTT
.	TRBV20-1	13	TRBJ2-5	.	CSASGLAGETQYF	TGCAGTGCTAGTGGGCTAGCAGGAGAGACCCAGTACTTC
.	TRBV7-4	10	TRBJ2-4	.	CASSFRGWDF	TGTGCCAGCAGCTTTAGGGGTTGGGACTTC
.	TRBV5-1	14	TRBJ2-5	.	CASSLEAGQETQYF	TGCGCCAGCAGCTTGGAGGCAGGCCAAGAGACCCAGTACTTC
few	TRBV6-1	15	TRBJ1-2	.	CASSEASQGLYGYTF	TGTGCCAGCAGTGAAGCTTCTCAGGGATTGTATGGCTACACCTTC
.	TRBV3-1/TRBV3-2	15	TRBJ2-5	TRBD2	CASSPGAGGGETQYF	TGTGCCAGCAGCCCAGGAGCGGGGGGTGGAGAGACCCAGTACTTC
.	TRBV6-5	13	TRBJ1-2	.	CASQFSTNYGYTF	TGTGCCAGCCAGTTTTCGACTAACTATGGCTACACCTTC
.	TRBV19	14	TRBJ1-1	TRBD1	CATLGRGRGTEAFF	TGTGCCACTCTCGGGAGGGGGCGGGGCACTGAAGCTTTCTTT
.	TRBV5-4	15	TRBJ1-1	.	CASSTALRTPLEAFF	TGTGCCAGCAGCACCGCCCTACGTACTCCGCTTGAAGCTTTCTTT
.	TRBV2	15	TRBJ1-1	.	CASSNQGSMNTEAFF	TGTGCCAGCAGCAACCAAGGGAGCATGAACACTGAAGCTTTCTTT
.	TRBV9	18	TRBJ2-7	TRBD1	CASSPQSGTGIRTYEQYF	TGTGCCAGCAGCCCTCAGTCGGGGACAGGTATCAGGACCTACGAGCAGTACTTC
.	TRBV10-3	15	TRBJ2-3	.	CAISDQGQGTDTQYF	TGTGCCATCAGTGATCAGGGCCAGGGCACAGATACGCAGTATTTT
.	TRBV19	15	TRBJ1-1	.	CASSIMAGANTEAFF	TGTGCCAGTAGTATAATGGCAGGGGCTAACACTGAAGCTTTCTTT
.	TRBV4-1	13	TRBJ1-1	.	CASSPGQNTEAFF	TGCGCCAGCAGCCCGGGACAGAACACTGAAGCTTTCTTT
.	TRBV7-8	12	TRBJ2-2	.	CASSRVAGELFF	TGTGCCAGCAGCCGGGTAGCCGGGGAGCTGTTTTTT
.	TRBV7-2	17	TRBJ2-3	.	CASSNQIIGGGTDTQYF	TGTGCCAGCAGCAATCAGATTATAGGGGGTGGCACAGATACGCAGTATTTT
.	TRBV19	15	TRBJ2-1	TRBD2	CATRVGTLGGNEQFF	TGTGCCACCCGAGTGGGGACGCTGGGGGGGAATGAGCAGTTCTTC
.	TRBV10-3	16	TRBJ2-5	.	CAISPLRGSGPETQYF	TGTGCCATCAGCCCCCTACGGGGAAGCGGTCCAGAGACCCAGTACTTC
.	TRBV19	14	TRBJ1-1	TRBD1	CASRGQGENTEAFF	TGTGCCAGTAGGGGACAGGGAGAGAACACTGAAGCTTTCTTT
.	TRBV6-5	15	TRBJ1-5	.	CASSYSRDSNQPQHF	TGTGCCAGCAGTTACTCGCGGGACAGCAATCAGCCCCAGCATTTT
.	TRBV18	15	TRBJ2-7	TRBD1	CASSPRTGSPYEQYF	TGTGCCAGCTCACCAAGGACAGGGTCCCCCTACGAGCAGTACTTC
.	TRBV10-3	18	TRBJ2-6	TRBD1	CAISESVQGAYGANVLTF	TGTGCCATCAGTGAGTCAGTACAGGGGGCTTATGGGGCCAACGTCCTGACTTTC
once	TRBV10-2	12	TRBJ1-1	.	CASRNMNTEAFF	TGCGCCAGCAGGAACATGAACACTGAAGCTTTCTTT
.	TRBV9	14	TRBJ1-3	TRBD1	CASSLRQGVDTIYF	TGTGCCAGCAGCCTTCGACAGGGGGTAGACACCATATATTTT
.	TRBV19	15	TRBJ2-7	.	CASSIGWGPRYEQYF	TGTGCCAGTAGTATTGGTTGGGGGCCGAGGTACGAGCAGTACTTC
.	TRBV25-1	14	TRBJ1-5	TRBD1	CASSGTGTNQPQHF	TGTGCCAGCAGCGGGACAGGGACTAATCAGCCCCAGCATTTT
.	TRBV15	16	TRBJ2-7	TRBD1	CATSRIQGAGYYEQYF	TGTGCCACCAGCAGAATACAGGGGGCTGGGTACTACGAGCAGTACTTC
.	TRBV7-9	14	TRBJ2-7	TRBD1	CASSLQRTGDEQYF	TGTGCCAGCAGCTTACAGAGGACAGGGGACGAGCAGTACTTC
.	TRBV27	12	TRBJ2-7	.	CASSLTGNEQYF	TGTGCCAGCAGTTTGACAGGTAACGAGCAGTACTTC
.	TRBV5-6	15	TRBJ1-5	.	CASSLFLISNQPQHF	TGTGCCAGCAGCTTGTTCCTTATCAGCAATCAGCCCCAGCATTTT
.	TRBV18	14	TRBJ1-2	.	CASSQAEGMRGYTF	TGTGCCAGCTCACAGGCGGAGGGGATGCGCGGCTACACCTTC
.	TRBV10-3	14	TRBJ1-1	.	CAISESTMNTEAFF	TGTGCCATCAGTGAGTCAACAATGAACACTGAAGCTTTCTTT
.	TRBV10-1	14	TRBJ1-6	.	CASSEGGVNSPLHF	TGCGCCAGCAGTGAAGGGGGGGTAAATTCACCCCTCCACTTT
.	TRBV12-5	16	TRBJ2-3	.	CASGLPRSGSTDTQYF	TGTGCTAGTGGTTTGCCACGTTCGGGGAGCACAGATACGCAGTATTTT